Sequencing of this T cell receptor beta chain was carried out in a study of blood T cell repertoires in COVID-19. Study context: PBMCs, B-cell-depleted T cells, or T cells were the source of the cDNA or gDNA that made up the material.

This CDR3 has 14 amino acids. Germline CDR1 MNHEY, CDR2 SMNVEV (reference sequence). The germline V and J ends were trimmed by 8 bases and 0 bases, with 13 bases remaining between them. Study processing details: Reference gene primers were amplified, and this amplification served to estimate nucleated cell counts. The table came from immunoSEQ multiplex PCR; TCRdb's copy has only in-frame clones and leaves some out. D and trimming come from the DNA, and the V and J calls and clone size come from that table. The sample includes under 150,000 clones, 88% of them seen just once. The specimen sequenced was peripheral blood. The TCR originated in a human donor in a cohort sampled during active COVID-19. The V call is TRBV27, the J call TRBJ1-2; D ambiguous. CDR3 sequence (DNA): TGTGCCAGCTTGGGCGCCAAATCTAACTATGGCTACACCTTC. Amino acid sequence: CASLGAKSNYGYTF.